A selection of T cell receptor beta chains follows, all from one sample in a study of shared clonotypes between healthy human individuals. Repertoires were generated with immunoSEQ multiplex PCR, while TCRdb's copy carries only in-frame clones and drops some. The sample includes approximately 2,000,000 clones, around 95% of them seen just once. Sequencing used naive CD8+ T cells from PBMCs. The receptors here all came from a man aged 18 to 35 in good health. Some clones in this sample may be carry-over from other donors' samples. Both conserved end residues are part of each CDR3.

TRBJ2-7	TRBV7-2	14	CASSLRTAGYEQYF
TRBJ2-1	TRBV28	18	CASSLSQAGAYSYNEQFF
TRBJ2-7	TRBV19	13	CASSEGPPYEQYF
TRBJ2-3	TRBV9	16	CASSVGASGSPDTQYF
TRBJ2-1	TRBV9	15	CASSVVEAPYNEQFF
TRBJ1-3	TRBV5-1	15	CASSPVVGSLNTLDF
TRBJ2-6	TRBV7-9	15	CASSQGQTGANVLTF
TRBJ2-1	TRBV5-6	11	CASSFGQEQFF
TRBJ2-3	TRBV7-9	17	CASSYIMTALSTDTQYF
TRBJ2-7	TRBV27	15	CASSSVAGHTYEQYF
TRBJ2-7	TRBV9	17	CASSVGWRQGTNNEQYF
TRBJ2-1	TRBV7-9	18	CASSPPYQGESSYNEQFF
TRBJ2-2	TRBV10-3	15	CAISPEAGVTGELFF
TRBJ1-5	TRBV30	14	CAWALGQGGQPQHF
TRBJ1-1	TRBV7-9	14	CASSSDSRVTEAFF
TRBJ2-5	TRBV7-9	14	CASSRLGSQETQYF
TRBJ2-3	TRBV27	16	CASSIVGGAGKDTQYF
TRBJ2-7	TRBV19	14	CASTPGRGSYEQYF
TRBJ1-1	TRBV15	13	CATSSGVYTEAFF
TRBJ2-7	TRBV9	15	CASSANPAGGVEQYF
TRBJ1-1	TRBV19	13	CASRTGMNTEAFF
TRBJ2-1	TRBV7-3	13	CASSFSGYNEQFF
TRBJ2-7	TRBV13	15	CASSLGGLLTYEQYF
TRBJ2-1	TRBV28	12	CASTAAVNEQFF
TRBJ2-7	TRBV7-9	19	CASSLAGSGSIFEDYEQYF
TRBJ1-5	TRBV7-8	14	CASSSRQGNQPQHF
TRBJ1-2	TRBV5-6	14	CASSLADRVSGYTF
TRBJ2-2	TRBV19	14	CASRRTENTGELFF
TRBJ1-1	TRBV7-9	13	CASSLYLNTEAFF